These 21 T cell receptor beta chains were sequenced from one sample in a study of somatic mutations in cytotoxic T cells in rheumatoid arthritis. Clones were read by immunoSEQ multiplex PCR, and TCRdb kept only the in-frame ones, dropping some. In the table there are about 6,700 clones, roughly 70% of which are singletons. Sequenced material: CD8+ T cells sorted from blood. The receptors here all came from a man aged 35-49 years in good health.

The rearrangement joins TRBV6-1 to TRBJ2-3; TRBD2 agrees at 10 bases. Looked up from germline, CDR1 is MNHNS and CDR2 is SASEGT. The V and J ends lost 0 bases and 1 base, in that order; junction bases with no gene match: 1. This CDR3 region has 16 residues. The CDR3 loop is CASSEALAGGTDTQYF. The DNA for the CDR3 is TGTGCCAGCAGTGAAGCGCTAGCGGGAGGCACAGATACGCAGTATTTT.

The J gene is TRBJ1-5, the V gene TRBV4-2; weak D call: TRBD1 (5 bases). V lost 3 bases and J 6 bases, leaving 15 bases between the germline ends. Germline-derived CDR1 and CDR2 are LGHNA and YNFKEQ. The CDR3 sequence is 15 residues long. The CDR3: CASSHGTPDPQPQHF. The CDR3, as DNA: TGTGCCAGCAGCCACGGGACCCCGGACCCTCAGCCCCAGCATTTT.

The chain is built from TRBV28 and TRBJ1-4; the match to TRBD1 covers 12 bases. Germline CDR1 and CDR2: MDHEN and SYDVKM. The CDR3 sequence is 15 residues long. The J segment lost 6 bases and the V segment lost 5 bases, leaving 4 bases of the junction unmatched. CDR3 sequence: CASSIGTGGDEKLFF. CDR3 DNA sequence: TGTGCCAGCAGTATTGGGACAGGGGGCGATGAAAAACTGTTTTTT.

This clone was seen a handful of times. The chain combines TRBV9 with TRBJ2-7, with D possibly matching TRBD1 (6 bases). The CDR3 is 14 residues long. Trimming took 2 bases from V and 6 from J, leaving 15 bases between them. Looked up from germline, CDR1 is SGDLS and CDR2 is YYNGEE. The CDR3 region has the DNA TGTGCCAGCAGCGTCGGGACACCTGAAGGCGAGCAGTACTTC. Translation gives CASSVGTPEGEQYF. Combining the CDR3 with reference TRBV9 and TRBJ2-7 gives the whole variable domain DSGVTQTPKHLITATGQRVTLRCSPRSGDLSVYWYQQSLDQGLQFLIQYYNGEERAKGNILERFSAQQFPDLHSELNLSSLELGDSALYFCASSVGTPEGEQYFGPGTRLTVT.

This clone has only one observation. J is TRBJ1-2 and V is TRBV18; D is unresolved. The CDR3 spans 12 residues. Germline loops: CDR1 KGHSH, CDR2 LQKENI. V lost 8 bases to trimming and J lost 5 bases, with 12 bases between them. The CDR3 DNA is TGTGCCAGCGCGAGGGAGAGGTATGGCTACACCTTC. Protein: CASARERYGYTF.

V and J are TRBV6-1 and TRBJ2-1; no reliable D call. V was clipped by 3 bases and J by 7 bases, with 10 bases between them. The CDR3 is 13 amino acids. Germline values: CDR1 MNHNS, CDR2 SASEGT. CDR3 sequence: CASSDQVHNEQFF. The CDR3 DNA sequence: TGTGCCAGCAGTGATCAGGTCCATAATGAGCAGTTCTTC.

The chain uses TRBV20-1 and TRBJ2-1; no firm D call. The CDR3 sequence is 11 residues long. Trimming took off 1 base at V and 7 bases at J, with 5 bases between the two ends. Germline values: CDR1 DFQATT, CDR2 SNEGSKA (reference sequence). CDR3 amino acids: CSARGKNEQFF. CDR3 sequence (DNA): TGCAGTGCTAGAGGGAAAAATGAGCAGTTCTTC.

The chain has TRBV5-1 and TRBJ1-5; 7 nucleotides line up with TRBD1. From germline, CDR1 is SGHRS and CDR2 YFSETQ. Trimming took 4 bases from V and 5 from J; bases not matched to a gene: 6. The CDR3 totals 14 residues. The CDR3 DNA sequence: TGCGCCAGCAGCCGCGGGACAGAGGATCAGCCCCAGCATTTT. It encodes CASSRGTEDQPQHF.

The chain couples TRBV6-1 to TRBJ2-3, with 10 bases matching TRBD1. In germline, CDR1 is MNHNS, CDR2 SASEGT. The CDR3 is 14 amino acids. Trimming removed 8 bases from V and 0 bases from J; junction bases left unmatched: 2. This chain's CDR3 is CASGTGDSTDTQYF. The CDR3 bases are TGTGCCAGCGGGACAGGGGATAGCACAGATACGCAGTATTTT.

This clone was observed a few times. This chain connects TRBV5-8 to TRBJ2-7; 7 bases fit TRBD1. Germline assignment: CDR1 SGHTS and CDR2 YDEGEE. J lost 1 base, V lost 4 bases, and 2 bases had no gene match. The CDR3 totals 13 residues. In DNA form, the CDR3 reads TGTGCCAGCAGCCAACAGGGGTCCTACGAGCAGTACGTC. This translates into CASSQQGSYEQYV.

This clone was seen only a few times. The gene calls are TRBV29-1 and TRBJ1-4, with D unresolved. Deletions cut 3 bases from V and 13 bases from J, with 24 bases between. Germline V lookup: CDR1 SQVTM, CDR2 ANQGSEA. The CDR3 is 15 residues long. CDR3 coding DNA: TGCAGCGTTGAGTGGGGTAGCCCTATGGGGAGTCGACTGTTTTTT. It codes for CSVEWGSPMGSRLFF.

This clone was seen more than once but under ten times. V gene TRBV4-1 combines with J gene TRBJ1-2; possible D gene TRBD1, 6 bases. Germline-derived CDR1 and CDR2 are MGHRA and YSYEKL. This CDR3 is 15 amino acids long. V lost 0 bases and J lost 4, with 12 bases in between. The CDR3 spells CASSQEVTGRYGYTF. The CDR3 DNA sequence: TGCGCCAGCAGCCAAGAAGTTACAGGGCGCTATGGCTACACCTTC.

The chain carries TRBV9 and TRBJ2-1; unclear D gene. The CDR3 length is 13 residues. Germline CDR1 reads SGDLS; CDR2 reads YYNGEE. Between the trimmed V and J ends, which lost 4 bases and 4 bases, there was a span of 9 bases. The CDR3 bases are TGTGCCAGCAGCCTAGAGGATTACAATGAGCAGTTCTTC. Residues: CASSLEDYNEQFF.

A few counts support this clone. The V and J genes are TRBV19 and TRBJ1-1, with D maybe TRBD1 (5 bases). The V gene's germline CDR1 is LNHDA and CDR2 SQIVND (reference sequence). CDR3 length equals 15 residues. The V end lost 5 bases, the J end lost 4 bases, and 17 bases lay between the germline ends. CDR3 in amino acids: CASSSGTAQGTEAFF. CDR3 DNA: TGTGCCAGTAGTTCAGGGACTGCCCAGGGCACTGAAGCTTTCTTT.

The gene calls are TRBV19 and TRBJ1-2; D ambiguous. The germline gives CDR1 LNHDA, CDR2 SQIVND (reference sequence). The CDR3 has 14 amino acids. The V gene lost 6 bases and the J gene lost 4 bases, with 15 bases spanning the gap. CDR3 nucleotides: TGTGCCAGTAGACCGGGAGGGTATGGCTATGGCTACACCTTC. Translated: CASRPGGYGYGYTF.

This clone has only a few counts. The chain employs TRBV7-2 and TRBJ1-6; weak D call: TRBD1 (6 bases). CDR3 length: 15 amino acids. V shed 1 base and J shed 7 bases, with 11 bases lying between them. Germline V gene data show CDR1 as SGHTA and CDR2 as FQGNSA. CDR3 residues: CASSLGRQGNSPLHF. Here the CDR3 DNA reads TGTGCCAGCAGCTTAGGGCGCCAGGGGAATTCACCCCTCCACTTT.

This chain joins TRBV7-9 and TRBJ1-4; a weak D match, TRBD1 (5 bases). The CDR3 totals 14 residues. CDR1 is SEHNR, CDR2 FQNEAQ, per germline (reference sequence). The V end lost 5 bases, the J end lost 4 bases, and 11 bases lay between the germline ends. The CDR3 sequence: CASSPGQHNEKLFF. The CDR3 bases are TGTGCCAGCAGCCCAGGGCAACATAATGAAAAACTGTTTTTT.

V is TRBV11-3 and J is TRBJ2-7, with D tentatively TRBD1 (6 bases). Germline CDR1 and CDR2: SGHNT and YENEEA. The CDR3 has 12 residues. V lost 5 bases, J lost 7 bases, and 12 bases lay in between. CDR3 sequence (DNA): TGTGCCAGCAGCACCCACACAGGGGAGCAGTACTTC. Its protein product is CASSTHTGEQYF.

This chain connects TRBV4-2 to TRBJ2-7; 13 bases match TRBD2. Germline V gene data show CDR1 as LGHNA and CDR2 as YNFKEQ. The CDR3 is made up of 15 amino acids. V was pared by 1 base and J by 3 bases, with 0 bases of the junction left unmatched. The CDR3 coding sequence is TGTGCCAGCAGCCAAGGACTAGCGGGAGGCTACGAGCAGTACTTC. This codes for CASSQGLAGGYEQYF.

This clone showed up just once. V and J are TRBV21-1 and TRBJ1-5. TRBV21-1 is an annotated pseudogene. This CDR3 has 17 residues. The CDR3 sequence is CASPARRRLYSNQPQHF. CDR3 bases: TGTGCCAGCCCGGCCCGAAGGAGGCTTTATAGCAATCAGCCCCAGCATTTT.

By its share, this clone is large. The chain employs TRBV19 and TRBJ2-2, with 8 bases lining up with TRBD1. The CDR3 runs 17 residues. The J segment lost 4 bases and the V segment lost 0 bases, leaving 7 bases of the junction unmatched. The germline gives CDR1 LNHDA, CDR2 SQIVND (reference sequence). The DNA for the CDR3 is TGTGCCAGTAGTATAGATGGGGCAGGGGGCGGCACCGGGGAGCTGTTTTTT. Residues: CASSIDGAGGGTGELFF.